This T cell receptor beta chain was identified during a study of identical twins. This clonotype was seen more than once but under ten times. Its antigen remains unidentified. Via MiXCR, TCRdb re-called the 5' RACE reads, giving one row per CDR3 protein. The sample shows hundreds of thousands of distinct CDR3 sequences, about 20% of them seen only once. The CDR3 extends over 14 amino acids. With V trimmed by 4 bases and J by 2 bases, 7 bases remained unmatched. CDR1 and CDR2 from the germline V gene are DFQATT and SNEGSKA (reference sequence). Study-wide findings and caveats: There is a chance that invariant MAIT and iNKT cells partially muddied zero-insertion analyses. Abundant cord blood beta clonotypes carried fewer insertions; memory repertoires showed none.

This same sample was also part of a study on T cells expressing NK-cell markers. That work contributes: Serological testing identified seven of the eight sequenced donors as HCMV-seropositive and one as seronegative. The same clonotypes also predominated in the CD3+CD56-NKG2C+ fraction of a handful of donors.

The V and J genes are TRBV20-1 and TRBJ2-7, with 8 bases lining up with TRBD1. The sequence came from a woman aged 18-29 years in good health. What was sequenced was PBMCs. The CDR3 is CSAKPGQGPYEQYF. The CDR3 DNA follows: TGCAGTGCTAAACCCGGACAGGGTCCCTACGAGCAGTACTTC.